This TCR beta chain was sequenced in a study of cytomegalovirus exposure and HLA in healthy donors. Study-level results: An assumption of roughly uniform sequencing depth across donors underlay the presence/absence analyses. A missense DCLRE1C variant was associated with V- and J-gene trimming of TCR beta chains in a later analysis, and an independent cohort replicated the association. Later analysis suggested most CMV-associated TCR beta chains were HLA-restricted.

Regarding this clone: The antigen remains unidentified.

13 Jbeta primers and 60 Vbeta primers were used for the PCR. Clones were sequenced by immunoSEQ multiplex PCR, and TCRdb holds only the in-frame ones, with some missing. The repertoire holds under 150,000 clones, with around 78% as singletons. The germline V gene encodes CDR1 MDHEN and CDR2 SYDVKM. Unmatched junction bases numbered 9, after V lost 11 bases and J lost 7 bases. The CDR3 totals 12 residues. This clonotype was sampled from a female donor in good health and CMV-seropositive. The rearrangement uses TRBV28 and TRBJ1-1; TRBD1 matches 8 bases. Sequenced input: PBMCs. The CDR3 region is CAARQGKGEAFF. The CDR3 nucleotides are TGTGCCGCTAGACAGGGGAAGGGTGAAGCTTTCTTT.